This T cell receptor (beta chain) was recorded in a study of response to subunit inactivated influenza vaccine. This clonotype was detected only a few times. Losses at the gene ends were 3 bases for V and 6 bases for J; bases not matched to a gene: 6. This CDR3 has 15 amino acids. TCRdb recomputed calls from the RT-PCR reads with MiXCR, one row per CDR3 protein. Of more than 400,000 distinct CDR3 sequences in the sample, over 9.5% are singletons; the top ten hold about an eighth. The gene calls are TRBV12-3 or TRBV12-4 and TRBJ2-3, with 10 bases lining up with TRBD1. This clonotype originated in a man between 50 and 59 years old who received an inactivated influenza vaccine. Sequencing used PBMCs from blood, obtained about 6 weeks after vaccination. The CDR3 reads CASSLTGGPGDTQYF. In nucleotides, the CDR3 is TGTGCCAGCAGTTTGACAGGGGGCCCTGGGGATACGCAGTATTTT.